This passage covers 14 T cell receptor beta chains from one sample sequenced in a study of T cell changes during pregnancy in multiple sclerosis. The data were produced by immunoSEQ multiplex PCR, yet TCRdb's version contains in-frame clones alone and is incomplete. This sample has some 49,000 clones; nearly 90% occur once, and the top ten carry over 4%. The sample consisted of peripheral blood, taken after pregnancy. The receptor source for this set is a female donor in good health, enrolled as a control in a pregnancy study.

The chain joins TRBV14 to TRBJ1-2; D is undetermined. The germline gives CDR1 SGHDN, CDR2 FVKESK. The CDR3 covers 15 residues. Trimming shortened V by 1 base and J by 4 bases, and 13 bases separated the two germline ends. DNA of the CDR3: TGTGCCAGCAGCCAAGTTCCTCTAAGAGCCTATGGCTACACCTTC. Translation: CASSQVPLRAYGYTF.

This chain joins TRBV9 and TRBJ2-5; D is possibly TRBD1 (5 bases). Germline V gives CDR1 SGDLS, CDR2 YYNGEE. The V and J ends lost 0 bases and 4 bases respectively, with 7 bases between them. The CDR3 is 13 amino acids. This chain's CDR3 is CASSVDQGETQYF. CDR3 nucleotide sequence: TGTGCCAGCAGCGTAGACCAGGGAGAGACCCAGTACTTC.

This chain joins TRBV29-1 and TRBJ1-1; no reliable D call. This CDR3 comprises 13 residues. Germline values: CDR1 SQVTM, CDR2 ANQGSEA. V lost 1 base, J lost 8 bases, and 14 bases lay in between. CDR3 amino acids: CSVEGGEIREAFF. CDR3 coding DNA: TGCAGCGTTGAAGGAGGAGAAATTAGGGAAGCTTTCTTT. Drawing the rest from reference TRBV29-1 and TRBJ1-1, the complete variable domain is SAVISQKPSRDICQRGTSLTIQCQVDSQVTMMFWYRQQPGQSLTLIATANQGSEATYESGFVIDKFPISRPNLTFSTLTVSNMSPEDSSIYLCSVEGGEIREAFFGQGTRLTVV.

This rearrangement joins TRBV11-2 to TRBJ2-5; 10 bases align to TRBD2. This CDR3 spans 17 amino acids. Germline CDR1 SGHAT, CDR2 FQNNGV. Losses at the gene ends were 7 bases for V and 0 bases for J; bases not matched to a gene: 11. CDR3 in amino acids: CASIPGESGRDQETQYF. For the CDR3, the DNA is TGTGCCAGCATCCCTGGTGAGAGCGGGAGGGACCAAGAGACCCAGTACTTC.

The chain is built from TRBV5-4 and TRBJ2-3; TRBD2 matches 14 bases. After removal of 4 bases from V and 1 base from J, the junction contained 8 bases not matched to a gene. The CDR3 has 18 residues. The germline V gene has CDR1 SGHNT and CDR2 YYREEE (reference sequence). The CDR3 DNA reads TGTGCCAGCAGCATCACGCGGACTAGCGGGGGGCGCACAGATACGCAGTATTTT. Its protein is CASSITRTSGGRTDTQYF.

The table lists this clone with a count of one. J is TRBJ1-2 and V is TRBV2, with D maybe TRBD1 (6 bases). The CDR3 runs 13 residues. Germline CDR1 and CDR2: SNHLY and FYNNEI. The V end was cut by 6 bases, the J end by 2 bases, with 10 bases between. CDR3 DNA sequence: TGTGCCAGCAGCGTGGACAGCAACTATGGCTACACCTTC. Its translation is CASSVDSNYGYTF.

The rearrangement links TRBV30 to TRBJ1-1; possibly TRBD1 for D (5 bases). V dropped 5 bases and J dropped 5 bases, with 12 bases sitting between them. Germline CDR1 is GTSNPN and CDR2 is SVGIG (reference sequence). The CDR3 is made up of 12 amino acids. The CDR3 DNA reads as TGTGCCTGGGGACAAGGGCGTACTGAAGCTTTCTTT. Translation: CAWGQGRTEAFF.

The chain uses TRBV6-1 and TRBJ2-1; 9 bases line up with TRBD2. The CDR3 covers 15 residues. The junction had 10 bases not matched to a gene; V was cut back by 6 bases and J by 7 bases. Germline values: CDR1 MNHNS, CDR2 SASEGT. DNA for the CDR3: TGTGCCAGCAGGGGACTAGCAGGGGAGACGAATGAGCAGTTCTTC. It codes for CASRGLAGETNEQFF.

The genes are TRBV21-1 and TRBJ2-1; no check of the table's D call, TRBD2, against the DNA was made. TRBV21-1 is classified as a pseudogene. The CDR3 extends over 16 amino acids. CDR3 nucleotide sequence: TGTGCCAGCAGCAAAGCGAAGAGGGAGCGTCACAATGAGCAGTTCTTC. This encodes CASSKAKRERHNEQFF.

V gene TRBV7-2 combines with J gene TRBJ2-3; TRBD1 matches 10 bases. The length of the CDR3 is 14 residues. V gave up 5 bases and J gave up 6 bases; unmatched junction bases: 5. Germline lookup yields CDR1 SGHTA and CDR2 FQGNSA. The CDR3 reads CASSLTGGADTQYF. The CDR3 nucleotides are TGTGCCAGCAGCCTGACAGGGGGCGCCGATACGCAGTATTTT.

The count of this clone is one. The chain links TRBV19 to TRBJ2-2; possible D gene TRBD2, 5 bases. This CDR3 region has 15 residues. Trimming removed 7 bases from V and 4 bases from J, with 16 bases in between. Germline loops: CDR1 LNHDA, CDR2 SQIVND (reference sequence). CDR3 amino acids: CASIRRGDITGELFF. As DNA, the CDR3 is TGTGCCAGTATCCGTCGGGGAGACATCACCGGGGAGCTGTTTTTT.

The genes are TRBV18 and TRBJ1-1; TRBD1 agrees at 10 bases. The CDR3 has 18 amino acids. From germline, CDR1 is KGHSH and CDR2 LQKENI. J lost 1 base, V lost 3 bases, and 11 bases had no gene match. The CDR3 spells CASSPKQLGTGANTEAFF. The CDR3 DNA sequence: TGTGCCAGCTCACCTAAACAACTAGGGACAGGGGCGAACACTGAAGCTTTCTTT.

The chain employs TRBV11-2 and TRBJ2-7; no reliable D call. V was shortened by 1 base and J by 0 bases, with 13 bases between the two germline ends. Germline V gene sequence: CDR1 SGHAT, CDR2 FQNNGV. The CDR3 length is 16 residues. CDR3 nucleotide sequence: TGTGCCAGCAGCTTAGGTGGTTTTTACTCCTCCTACGAGCAGTACTTC. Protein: CASSLGGFYSSYEQYF.

The CDR3 loop is CASRLGGPNTGELFF. The DNA for the CDR3 is TGTGCCAGCCGACTGGGGGGGCCTAACACCGGGGAGCTGTTTTTT. The chain has TRBV7-9 and TRBJ2-2; D is perhaps TRBD2 (7 bases). The V gene lost 8 bases and the J gene lost 2 bases, with 15 bases spanning the gap. CDR1 SEHNR and CDR2 FQNEAQ come from the germline V gene (reference sequence). This CDR3 spans 15 amino acids.